These 17 T cell receptor beta chains share one sample of origin, sequenced in a study of blood T cell repertoires in COVID-19. The assay was immunoSEQ multiplex PCR, and TCRdb's table has in-frame clones only and misses some. The repertoire holds under 300,000 clones, 91% seen once, with approximately 1.3% in the top ten. The material sequenced was PBMCs or T cells enriched from blood (not recorded which). These TCRs come from a human donor in a cohort exposed to, infected with or recovered from COVID-19 (not recorded which). The donor label of this sample is uncertain.

The V and J genes are TRBV4-3 and TRBJ1-6, with D unresolved. CDR3 length: 17 residues. Germline CDR1 reads LGHNA; CDR2 reads YSLEER. Trimming took off 2 bases at V and 0 bases at J, with 11 bases between the two ends. Written as DNA, the CDR3 is TGCGCCAGCAGCCAAACAGCCCCGAGCTCCTATAATTCACCCCTCCACTTT. Translated, it gives CASSQTAPSSYNSPLHF.

The J gene is TRBJ2-7, the V gene TRBV20-1; D call uncertain. The ends were cut back, 6 bases at V and 3 bases at J, with 9 bases in the middle. The CDR3 sequence is 11 residues long. The germline V gene encodes CDR1 DFQATT and CDR2 SNEGSKA (reference sequence). CDR3 sequence: CSASFRYEQYF. The CDR3 region has the DNA TGCAGTGCATCCTTCCGCTACGAGCAGTACTTC.

The gene calls are TRBV7-2 and TRBJ2-7; no clear D gene. The CDR3 spans 15 residues. CDR1 and CDR2 (germline): SGHTA, FQGNSA. The germline V and J ends were trimmed by 0 bases and 6 bases, with 15 bases remaining between them. DNA of the CDR3: TGTGCCAGCAGCTTAGCGCTGGTCAGGTCTTCCGAGCAGTACTTC. Translation gives CASSLALVRSSEQYF.

The chain recombines TRBV6-5 with TRBJ1-1; D is unresolved. The length of the CDR3 is 13 residues. V was trimmed by 0 bases and J by 8 bases, leaving 10 bases between them. Per germline, CDR1 MNHEY and CDR2 SVGAGI. The CDR3 here is CASSYSAVEEAFF. CDR3 nucleotides: TGTGCCAGCAGTTACTCGGCAGTCGAAGAAGCTTTCTTT.

V and J are TRBV11-3 and TRBJ1-1; D not certain. The length of the CDR3 is 13 residues. CDR1 is SGHNT and CDR2 is YENEEA in the germline V gene. V was shortened by 1 base and J by 0 bases, with 3 bases between the two germline ends. As DNA, the CDR3 is TGTGCCAGCAGCTTAGCCTTGAACACTGAAGCTTTCTTT. Its protein is CASSLALNTEAFF.

The CDR3 coding sequence is TGTGCCAGCAGTTACTCGGGACAGGGCCGGAACATTCAGTACTTC. It encodes CASSYSGQGRNIQYF. The V call is TRBV6-5, the J call TRBJ2-4; 9 bases match TRBD1. Germline CDR1 MNHEY, CDR2 SVGAGI. This CDR3 is built from 15 residues. With V trimmed by 0 bases and J by 7 bases, 4 bases remained unmatched.

The CDR3 is CASSPQPQGVVDGYTF. The CDR3 DNA reads as TGTGCCAGCAGCCCCCAACCCCAGGGGGTGGTCGATGGCTACACCTTC. The rearrangement links TRBV7-3 to TRBJ1-2; 7 bases agree with TRBD1. Per the germline V gene, CDR1 is SGHTA and CDR2 is FQGTGA. The CDR3 is made up of 16 amino acids. The ends lost 5 bases at V and 6 bases at J; junction bases unmatched: 15.

The chain recombines TRBV4-2 with TRBJ2-2; maybe TRBD2 (5 bases). Germline CDR1 is LGHNA and CDR2 is YNFKEQ. Deletions cut 0 bases from V and 2 bases from J, with 7 bases between. This CDR3 has 15 residues. CDR3 sequence (DNA): TGTGCCAGCAGCCAAGAGACTACTAACACCGGGGAGCTGTTTTTT. Its translation: CASSQETTNTGELFF.

This clone appeared once. The chain has TRBV2 and TRBJ2-1; 9 nucleotides match TRBD2. CDR3 length equals 15 residues. Germline values: CDR1 SNHLY, CDR2 FYNNEI. The J segment lost 3 bases and the V segment lost 8 bases, leaving 8 bases of the junction unmatched. The DNA for the CDR3 is TGTGCCAGCTCATATCCAGCGGGGGGCTACAATGAGCAGTTCTTC. Translating gives CASSYPAGGYNEQFF.

The chain carries TRBV19 and TRBJ1-5, with a tentative D call TRBD1 (6 bases). CDR3 length equals 15 residues. V gave up 5 bases and J gave up 1 base, with 12 bases separating them. CDR1 and CDR2 (germline): LNHDA, SQIVND (reference sequence). The CDR3 loop reads CASSVGQYSNQPQHF. CDR3 DNA: TGTGCCAGTAGTGTGGGACAATACAGCAATCAGCCCCAGCATTTT.

This chain connects TRBV12-5 to TRBJ2-7; D is perhaps TRBD1 (6 bases). The CDR3 has 14 amino acids. Germline V gene lookup returns CDR1 LGHNT and CDR2 FRNRAP. V lost 1 base and J 4 bases, leaving 11 bases between the germline ends. CDR3 sequence reads: CASGLERGSYEQYF. The CDR3 DNA reads TGTGCTAGTGGTTTGGAGAGGGGGTCGTACGAGCAGTACTTC.

The chain links TRBV5-4 to TRBJ2-3; 7 positions agree with TRBD1. V dropped 5 bases and J dropped 4; count of bases not matched to a gene: 13. The CDR3 consists of 16 residues. The germline V gene has CDR1 SGHNT and CDR2 YYREEE (reference sequence). CDR3 region: CASSRYPTGAADTQYF. In DNA form, the CDR3 reads TGTGCCAGCAGTCGATATCCCACAGGGGCGGCAGATACGCAGTATTTT.

V usage is TRBV7-9 and J usage is TRBJ1-1; 7 bases agree with TRBD1. This CDR3 spans 15 amino acids. Germline V gene data show CDR1 as SEHNR and CDR2 as FQNEAQ (reference sequence). Trimming took 5 bases from V and 4 from J; bases not matched to a gene: 10. The CDR3 nucleotides are TGTGCCAGCAGCCGAGGGACAGCTCTAGGCACTGAAGCTTTCTTT. As protein: CASSRGTALGTEAFF.

The chain is built from TRBV7-2 and TRBJ1-1; D unresolved. The CDR3 is 13 residues long. Germline CDR1 and CDR2: SGHTA and FQGNSA. Trimming pared 0 bases from V and 4 bases from J, leaving 6 bases between. CDR3 loop: CASSLALGTEAFF. CDR3 in DNA: TGTGCCAGCAGCTTAGCCCTAGGCACTGAAGCTTTCTTT.

V is TRBV5-1 and J is TRBJ1-1, with D unclear. Per the germline V gene, CDR1 is SGHRS and CDR2 is YFSETQ. Trimming cost V 2 bases and J 0 bases, with 5 bases left between them. The CDR3 covers 13 residues. CDR3 sequence (DNA): TGCGCCAGCAGCTTTTTCATGAACACTGAAGCTTTCTTT. Translated: CASSFFMNTEAFF. The variable domain in full, completed from reference TRBV5-1 and TRBJ1-1, reads KAGVTQTPRYLIKTRGQQVTLSCSPISGHRSVSWYQQTPGQGLQFLFEYFSETQRNKGNFPGRFSGRQFSNSRSEMNVSTLELGDSALYLCASSFFMNTEAFFGQGTRLTVV.

This chain uses TRBV15 with TRBJ2-2; 10 bases fit TRBD2. CDR1 is LNHNV, CDR2 YYDKDF, per germline (reference sequence). The ends lost 0 bases at V and 4 bases at J; junction bases unmatched: 8. This CDR3 has 18 amino acids. The CDR3 is CATSRDPGLAEFTGELFF. The CDR3 DNA follows: TGTGCCACCAGCAGAGATCCCGGACTAGCGGAGTTCACCGGGGAGCTGTTTTTT. Variable domain in full (rest from reference TRBV15 and TRBJ2-2): DAMVIQNPRYQVTQFGKPVTLSCSQTLNHNVMYWYQQKSSQAPKLLFHYYDKDFNNEADTPDNFQSRRPNTSFCFLDIRSPGLGDTAMYLCATSRDPGLAEFTGELFFGEGSRLTVL.

The J gene is TRBJ2-1, the V gene TRBV25-1, with TRBD2 matching 13 bases. With V trimmed by 4 bases and J by 3 bases, 3 bases remained unmatched. This CDR3 has 16 residues. CDR1 and CDR2 from the germline V gene are MGHDK and SYGVNS. CDR3 protein: CASSGTSGGDYNEQFF. CDR3 nucleotide sequence: TGTGCCAGCAGTGGTACTAGCGGGGGGGACTACAATGAGCAGTTCTTC.